A selection of T cell receptor beta chains follows, all from one sample in a study of blood T cells in healthy people across ages. Using its own MiXCR run on the 5' RACE reads, TCRdb lists one record per CDR3 protein. The table records about 1,000,000 distinct CDR3 sequences, 45% of them present only once. The sequenced sample was blood. These TCRs come from a woman aged 55-69 years in good health. The CDR3 runs from the conserved cysteine through the conserved F or W. A D gene is named only where the DNA matches it firmly. Some rows mark clone size as missing; the rest say once, few, many or name a class of expanded clone.

d_gene	abundance	v_gene	j_gene	CDR3nt	CDR3aa
TRBD2	few	TRBV14	TRBJ2-7	TGTGCCAGCAGCTACACTAGCGGGAGCTCCTACGAGCAGTACTTC	CASSYTSGSSYEQYF
-	few	TRBV3-1	TRBJ1-5	TGTGCCAGCAGTTTCACAGGGTTTAATCAGCCCCAGCATTTT	CASSFTGFNQPQHF
-	few	TRBV5-5	TRBJ2-1	TGTGCCAGCAGCCATCCTAGTTTGGGACTTACGAATGAGCAGTTCTTC	CASSHPSLGLTNEQFF
-	few	TRBV7-2	TRBJ2-7	TGTGCCAGCAGCCACCGACTGACCTACGAGCAGTACTTC	CASSHRLTYEQYF
TRBD2	-	TRBV7-8	TRBJ2-1	TGTGCCAGCAGCTTCCCGTCGGGGCTGACTAGCAGGAATGAGCAGTTCTTC	CASSFPSGLTSRNEQFF
-	-	TRBV3-1	TRBJ2-3	TGTGCCAGCAGCCAAGATACCTATTCGGGAGATACGCAGTATTTT	CASSQDTYSGDTQYF
-	-	TRBV9	TRBJ2-3	TGTGCCAGCAGCGCGGGGCTAGCCAACACAGATACGCAGTATTTT	CASSAGLANTDTQYF
-	-	TRBV5-1	TRBJ1-5	TGCGCCAGCAGCTTCAGGGGTGGTGATCAGCCCCAGCATTTT	CASSFRGGDQPQHF
TRBD2	few	TRBV4-2	TRBJ2-7	TGTGCCAGCAGTAGCGGGAGTCTCTACGAGCAGTACTTC	CASSSGSLYEQYF
TRBD1	-	TRBV5-4	TRBJ2-7	TGTGCCAGCAGCTTGGGGACAGGGACGGGGCAGTACTTC	CASSLGTGTGQYF
-	-	TRBV11-3	TRBJ2-5	TGTGCCAGCAGCATGAGAAGTTGGGGGCAGGAGACCCAGTACTTC	CASSMRSWGQETQYF
-	-	TRBV30	TRBJ1-2	TGTGCCTGGAGTGTTTACGACTCGCTCTATGGCTACACCTTC	CAWSVYDSLYGYTF
TRBD2	few	TRBV6-2/TRBV6-3	TRBJ2-1	TGTGCCAGCAGTCCTCGGACTAGCGGGAGGGCCGGCAATGAGCAGTTCTTC	CASSPRTSGRAGNEQFF
-	-	TRBV15	TRBJ2-7	TGTGCCACCGGGGGTGCAAATGAGCAGTACTTC	CATGGANEQYF
-	-	TRBV7-9	TRBJ2-2	TGTGCCAGCAGCTTAGTAGCTAGCCTCACCGGGGAGCTGTTTTTT	CASSLVASLTGELFF
-	-	TRBV20-1	TRBJ2-3	TGCAGTGCTAGGACTACCCCTCTCACAGATACGCAGTATTTT	CSARTTPLTDTQYF
-	-	TRBV12-3/TRBV12-4	TRBJ1-2	TGTGCCACCCCGAAAGGACAGCGAGGTGATGGCTACACCTTC	CATPKGQRGDGYTF
-	once	TRBV27	TRBJ1-5	TGTGCCAGCAGGAAAGGGGGTCAGCCCCAGCATTTT	CASRKGGQPQHF
TRBD1	-	TRBV5-1	TRBJ2-7	TGCGCCAGCAGCTCCTTCCCGACAGGGTCGGGCGAGCAGTACTTC	CASSSFPTGSGEQYF
TRBD2	-	TRBV20-1	TRBJ2-7	TGCAGTGCTAGAGATAAAGCAGCGGGAGGCTCCACCTACGAGCAGTACTTC	CSARDKAAGGSTYEQYF
-	-	TRBV6-1	TRBJ2-7	TGTGCCAGCAGTCAAAACGCACTCCTAGCGATTAACGACGAGCAGTACTTC	CASSQNALLAINDEQYF
TRBD2	-	TRBV30	TRBJ2-5	TGTGCCCAAGACAGGGGACTAGCGATGCAGTACTTC	CAQDRGLAMQYF
-	-	TRBV27	TRBJ2-3	TGTGCCAGCAGTTCTATTATTGGGCCGGGTACGCAGTATTTT	CASSSIIGPGTQYF
-	-	TRBV27	TRBJ2-7	TGTGCCAGCAGACGGGACCTCGGCTCCTACAATGAGCAGTACTTC	CASRRDLGSYNEQYF
TRBD2	few	TRBV10-3	TRBJ2-1	TGTGCCTCGCACCCAGCTAGCGGGATCGATGAGCAGTTCTTC	CASHPASGIDEQFF
-	-	TRBV15	TRBJ2-1	TGTGCCACCAGCAGAGATCCGCGACCGCGACCGGGTGACAATGAGCAGTTCTTC	CATSRDPRPRPGDNEQFF
TRBD2	few	TRBV7-3	TRBJ2-1	TGTGCCAGCAGCTTATCAACGGGAGGAGGGAATGAGCAGTTCTTC	CASSLSTGGGNEQFF
-	-	TRBV7-9	TRBJ1-2	TGTGCCAGCAGCGGACAGATAAACTATGGCTACACCTTC	CASSGQINYGYTF
TRBD1	-	TRBV20-1	TRBJ2-7	TGCAGTGCTAGACTCACAGGGGGCTCGGTCGAGCAGTACTTC	CSARLTGGSVEQYF
-	-	TRBV9	TRBJ2-3	TGTGCCAGCAGCGTAGTGGCAGCCAGCACAGATACGCAGTATTTT	CASSVVAASTDTQYF
-	-	TRBV15	TRBJ1-2	TGTGCCACCAGCAGAGATTTATCCAGTTTGGGGGGCTACACCTTC	CATSRDLSSLGGYTF
-	once	TRBV5-1	TRBJ2-1	TGCGCCAGCAGCTTAGGGAGATACGGCAATGAGCGGTTCTTC	CASSLGRYGNERFF
-	-	TRBV3-1	TRBJ1-2	TGTGCCAGCAGCCGGTTTCTCTATGGCTACACCTTC	CASSRFLYGYTF
-	-	TRBV5-1	TRBJ2-7	TGCGCCAGCAGCTTGGAGCGGAGCTCCTACAATGAGCAGTACTTC	CASSLERSSYNEQYF
-	-	TRBV7-9	TRBJ2-7	TGTGCCAGCAGCCCAAGTACAGGGCAAATCTACGAGCAGTACTTC	CASSPSTGQIYEQYF
-	-	TRBV6-6	TRBJ1-2	TGTGCCAGCAGTTCGCGTACGACGACTAACTATGGCTACACCTTC	CASSSRTTTNYGYTF
-	-	TRBV6-2/TRBV6-3	TRBJ2-1	TGTGCCAGCAGTCAGACGACTACTCGTGAGCAGTTCTTC	CASSQTTTREQFF
-	many	TRBV5-5	TRBJ2-6	TGTGCCAGCAGCTTGGTCGTAGGGGCATATTCTGGGGCCAACGTCCTGACTTTC	CASSLVVGAYSGANVLTF
-	-	TRBV19	TRBJ2-4	TGTGCCAGTAGTATCGACTTCAAAAACATTCAGTACTTC	CASSIDFKNIQYF
TRBD2	-	TRBV20-1	TRBJ2-7	TGCAGTGCTAGGGACCCCCCTAGCGGCTACGAGCAGTACTTC	CSARDPPSGYEQYF
-	few	TRBV28	TRBJ2-7	TGTGCCAGCAGTGCCACGGACAGCACCGAGCAGTACTTC	CASSATDSTEQYF
TRBD1	few	TRBV28	TRBJ1-2	TGTGCCATTAAGACACAGGGGGGGGCGAGTGGCTACACCTTC	CAIKTQGGASGYTF
TRBD2	many	TRBV10-3	TRBJ2-7	TGTGCCATCAGTGAGACTAGCGGATACGAGCAGTACTTC	CAISETSGYEQYF
-	-	TRBV27	TRBJ2-3	TGTGCCAGCAGTTCCAGACTAGTCGGCACAGATACGCAGTATTTT	CASSSRLVGTDTQYF